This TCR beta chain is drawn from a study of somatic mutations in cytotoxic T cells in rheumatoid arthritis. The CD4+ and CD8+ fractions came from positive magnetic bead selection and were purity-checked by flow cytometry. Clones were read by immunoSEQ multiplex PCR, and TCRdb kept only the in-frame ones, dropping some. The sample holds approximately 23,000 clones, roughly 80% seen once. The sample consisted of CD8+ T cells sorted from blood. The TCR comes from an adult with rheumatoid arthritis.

The CDR3, as DNA: TGTGCCAGCAGCCAAGACGTAAGGGACGGATCCTTCTACGAGCAGTACTTC. Translation: CASSQDVRDGSFYEQYF. V usage is TRBV4-2 and J usage is TRBJ2-7; either TRBD1 or TRBD2 may supply D (5 bases each). Trimming left V 0 bases short and J 3 bases short, with 18 bases between. The CDR3 runs to 17 residues. CDR1 is LGHNA, CDR2 YNFKEQ, per germline.